Listed here are 18 T cell receptor beta chains from one sample, sequenced in a study of spatial heterogeneity in lung cancer. Study-wide results and caveats: Tumoral mutation counts were tracked by counts of expanded intratumoral alpha and beta TCRs.

A single record per CDR3 protein comes from TCRdb applying MiXCR to the 5' RACE reads. This table has 13,000 or so distinct CDR3 sequences, roughly 5.5% appearing once. Noted time point: sample taken at primary tumor resection. No antigen is known for these receptors. The material was lung tumor tissue, obtained at surgery. The origin of the receptors is a male donor with early-stage non-small cell lung cancer.

This clonotype was detected only once. A single base separates this from a much larger clone, so it may be a read error. This beta chain is an unintended read in a library built for alpha chains; its size means little. This chain connects TRBV2 to TRBJ1-6; perhaps TRBD1 as D (6 bases). This CDR3 region has 16 residues. The germline V and J ends were trimmed by 3 bases and 1 base, with 10 bases remaining between them. Per germline, CDR1 SNHLY and CDR2 FYNNEI. The CDR3 DNA reads TGTGCCAGCAGTGAGACAGGAGGATCCTATAATTCACCCCTCCACTTT. Translation gives CASSETGGSYNSPLHF.

Concerning this clonotype itself: The size of this beta chain means little, since it is a stray read in a library made for alpha chains. This chain uses TRBV27 with TRBJ1-2; a weak D match, TRBD1 (5 bases). CDR1 and CDR2 from the germline V gene are MNHEY and SMNVEV (reference sequence). The ends were cut back, 3 bases at V and 6 bases at J, with 17 bases in the middle. The CDR3 sequence is 15 residues long. CDR3 sequence reads: CASSFGTQPWDGYTF. The DNA of the CDR3 is TGTGCCAGCAGTTTCGGGACGCAGCCTTGGGATGGCTACACCTTC.

This clonotype was recorded many times. This beta chain came through as a stray read in a library set up for alpha chains, and its size says little. The chain uses TRBV5-1 and TRBJ2-3; D unclear. V was pared by 4 bases and J by 3 bases, with 3 bases between. Germline lookup yields CDR1 SGHRS and CDR2 YFSETQ. This CDR3 region has 11 residues. The CDR3 protein is CASSVTDTQYF. The CDR3 DNA reads as TGCGCCAGCAGCGTGACAGATACGCAGTATTTT.

This clonotype was observed many times. The library was designed around alpha chains, so this beta chain is a stray read whose abundance carries little weight. The V gene is TRBV10-3, the J gene TRBJ1-2; weak D call: TRBD1 (6 bases). The CDR3 length is 14 residues. Between the trimmed V and J ends, which lost 10 bases and 1 base, there was a span of 16 bases. CDR1 is ENHRY, CDR2 SYGVKD, per germline. The CDR3 region has the DNA TGTGCCACCCACCGGGACACTCTTAACTATGGCTACACCTTC. It translates to CATHRDTLNYGYTF.

This clonotype occurred many times. A library made for alpha chains picked up this beta chain off target, so its size means little. The V call is TRBV7-9, the J call TRBJ1-3, with a weak D call TRBD1 (5 bases). CDR1 and CDR2 (germline): SEHNR, FQNEAQ (reference sequence). This CDR3 is 14 amino acids long. The chain's CDR3 is CAPERGFSGNTIYF. For the CDR3, the DNA is TGTGCGCCGGAGAGGGGCTTCTCTGGAAACACCATATATTTT.

This clonotype was counted many times. Since it is a stray read in a library aimed at alpha chains, this beta chain has a size that is not meaningful. The chain employs TRBV6-2 or TRBV6-3 and TRBJ1-1; D is uncertain. The germline V gene has CDR1 MNHEY and CDR2 SVGEGT. The V end was cut by 0 bases, the J end by 5 bases, with 7 bases between. CDR3 size: 13 residues. CDR3 bases: TGTGCCAGCAGTTACTCGCAGTGGACTGAAGCTTTCTTT. It translates to CASSYSQWTEAFF.

There are many counts of this clonotype. In a library made to pick up alpha chains, this beta chain is a stray read with a size that means little. V gene TRBV11-3 combines with J gene TRBJ2-6; D gene unclear. CDR3 length: 17 residues. The V gene lost 1 base and the J gene lost 0 bases, with 10 bases spanning the gap. From germline, CDR1 is SGHNT and CDR2 YENEEA. The CDR3, as DNA: TGTGCCAGCAGCTTAGCAGGCGGAAGCTCTGGGGCCAACGTCCTGACTTTC. Amino acid sequence: CASSLAGGSSGANVLTF.

The table lists this clonotype with a few counts. This beta chain represents an off-target read in a library built for alpha chains; its size is of limited meaning. This chain uses TRBV5-1 with TRBJ2-5; no firm D call. This CDR3 is built from 14 residues. Trimming stripped 0 bases from V and 0 bases from J, with 6 bases between. Per the germline V gene, CDR1 is SGHRS and CDR2 is YFSETQ. In DNA, the CDR3 is TGCGCCAGCAGCTTGGGTCCGTACCAAGAGACCCAGTACTTC. Translated: CASSLGPYQETQYF.

This clonotype is classed as medium-sized (0.01 to 0.1%). This beta chain is a stray sequence in a library constructed for alpha chains; its clone size is not meaningful. This sequence joins TRBV3-1 and TRBJ1-5, with unresolved D. With 3 bases removed from V and 4 bases from J, the gap between germline ends came to 7 bases. Per germline, CDR1 LGHDT and CDR2 YNNKEL (reference sequence). This CDR3 has 13 amino acids. The CDR3 DNA reads as TGTGCCAGCAGCCAGGCGGGAAATCAGCCCCAGCATTTT. Protein product: CASSQAGNQPQHF.

In this sample, this clonotype turned up many times. This beta chain is an unintended read in a library built for alpha chains; its size means little. The CDR3 sequence: CSAPQGGYGYTF. The DNA of the CDR3 is TGCAGTGCCCCACAGGGGGGCTATGGCTACACCTTC. The V and J genes are TRBV20-1 and TRBJ1-2; 8 bases align to TRBD1. The CDR3 sequence is 12 residues long. Germline V gene data show CDR1 as DFQATT and CDR2 as SNEGSKA (reference sequence). Trimming removed 6 bases from V and 4 bases from J; junction bases left unmatched: 4.

This clonotype came up many times. This beta chain is a stray read from a library made for alpha chains; its abundance is not meaningful. The chain employs TRBV10-2 and TRBJ2-7; tentative D call: TRBD2 (5 bases). CDR3 length: 15 residues. Trimming shortened V by 3 bases and J by 4 bases, and 16 bases separated the two germline ends. CDR1 is WSHSY and CDR2 is SAAADI in the germline V gene. CDR3 DNA: TGCGCCAGCAGTGAACTAGAAAGGTTAGCGTACGAGCAGTACTTC. Its translation is CASSELERLAYEQYF.

This clonotype showed up many times. This beta chain is a stray read from a library made for alpha chains; its abundance is not meaningful. The V call is TRBV7-6, the J call TRBJ2-5, with D maybe TRBD1 (5 bases). CDR1 is SGHVS, CDR2 FNYEAQ, per germline. This CDR3 contains 13 residues. Between the trimmed V and J ends, which lost 5 bases and 1 base, there was a span of 8 bases. The CDR3 region is CASSPTGQETQYF. CDR3 nucleotides: TGTGCCAGCAGCCCCACAGGCCAAGAGACCCAGTACTTC.

Ten or more counts support this clonotype. This beta chain turned up in a library designed for alpha chains; as an off-target read, its abundance says little. The chain employs TRBV29-1 and TRBJ2-3; D might be TRBD2 (5 bases). V was pared by 3 bases and J by 6 bases, with 10 bases between. This CDR3 region has 12 residues. Per the germline V gene, CDR1 is SQVTM and CDR2 is ANQGSEA. CDR3 residues: CSVDEGADTQYF. The CDR3 DNA reads TGCAGCGTTGATGAGGGAGCGGATACGCAGTATTTT.

In its sample, this clonotype was seen many times. The size of this beta chain means little, since it is a stray read in a library made for alpha chains. V gene TRBV7-2 combines with J gene TRBJ2-3; 9 bases line up with TRBD2. This CDR3 comprises 15 residues. Germline V CDR1 and CDR2: SGHTA, FQGNSA. V shed 3 bases and J 2 bases; nucleotides not matched to a gene: 3. The CDR3 region is CASSFLAGFTDTQYF. The CDR3 region has the DNA TGTGCCAGCAGCTTTCTAGCGGGGTTCACAGATACGCAGTATTTT.

Turning to this clonotype: A read error may explain this, as a much larger clone is one base away. This beta chain lies outside the target of a library built for alpha chains; its clone size means little. This chain connects TRBV6-2 or TRBV6-3 to TRBJ1-5, with D maybe TRBD1 (6 bases). The germline gives CDR1 MNHEY, CDR2 SVGEGT. The CDR3 has 14 amino acids. V shed 7 bases and J shed 5 bases, with 15 bases lying between them. The DNA of the CDR3 is TGTGCCAGCAACCCAACAGGGATTCATCAGCCCCAGCATTTT. It specifies CASNPTGIHQPQHF.

This clonotype was seen at least ten times. Since the library was made to target alpha chains, this beta chain is a stray read and its abundance is not meaningful. The chain couples TRBV7-9 to TRBJ2-7; the D gene is possibly TRBD2 (6 bases). The CDR3 sequence is 15 residues long. V was cut by 5 bases and J by 0 bases, with 14 bases left in between. In germline, CDR1 is SEHNR, CDR2 FQNEAQ (reference sequence). CDR3 loop: CASSPYGGVSYEQYF. CDR3 nucleotides: TGTGCCAGCAGCCCCTACGGAGGGGTCTCCTACGAGCAGTACTTC.

This clonotype was seen repeatedly, ten times or more. This beta chain came through as a stray read in a library set up for alpha chains, and its size says little. The chain couples TRBV20-1 to TRBJ2-3; no clear D gene. This CDR3 has 14 residues. Germline values: CDR1 DFQATT, CDR2 SNEGSKA (reference sequence). CDR3 sequence reads: CRNDGPLSTDTQYF. Written as DNA, the CDR3 is TGCAGGAACGACGGCCCCCTCTCCACAGATACGCAGTATTTT.

This clonotype has a count of ten or more. As an off-target read in a library built for alpha chains, this beta chain has a frequency of little significance. CDR3 region: CASSYSIRETHPNMNTEAFF. The CDR3 DNA reads as TGTGCCAGCAGTTACTCGATACGGGAGACGCACCCCAACATGAACACTGAAGCTTTCTTT. V usage is TRBV6-2 or TRBV6-3 and J usage is TRBJ1-1, with no clear D. Per germline, CDR1 MNHEY and CDR2 SVGEGT. This CDR3 spans 20 amino acids. V gave up 0 bases and J gave up 0 bases, with 23 bases separating them.